Below, 16 T cell receptor beta chains from the same sample are listed, as sequenced in a study of T-cell reconstitution after alpha-beta-depleted transplantation in children. Unique molecular identifiers were built into the TCRbeta library. TCRdb called the PCR reads again in MiXCR, with one record for every CDR3 protein. This repertoire shows fewer than 450,000 distinct CDR3 sequences, 15% to 20% found once; its top ten account for about 41%. Material: PBMCs, mostly from graft donor cells, obtained 360 days after TCRalphabeta/CD19-depleted stem cell transplant. All receptors derive from a male patient aged 2 to 9 who had a stem cell transplant for acute lymphoblastic leukemia, so the T cells may come from the graft donor.

This clonotype was counted at least ten times. The chain joins TRBV4-3 to TRBJ2-7; no clear D. CDR1 is LGHNA, CDR2 YSLEER, per germline. Trimming shortened V by 1 base and J by 2 bases, and 12 bases separated the two germline ends. This CDR3 comprises 15 residues. The CDR3 DNA follows: TGCGCCAGCAGCCAAGGACCTGTTGGTACCTACGAGCAGTACTTC. This sequence encodes CASSQGPVGTYEQYF.

The genes are TRBV20-1 and TRBJ2-1, with 11 positions matching TRBD2. Germline CDR1 and CDR2: DFQATT and SNEGSKA (reference sequence). J gave up 7 bases and V 1 base, and 9 bases lay outside the gene matches. CDR3 length equals 16 residues. Here the CDR3 reads CSARGSGRARWNEQFF. The CDR3 DNA sequence: TGCAGTGCTAGAGGTAGCGGGAGGGCTCGATGGAATGAGCAGTTCTTC.

The rearrangement joins TRBV29-1 to TRBJ2-7, with D possibly matching TRBD2 (5 bases). CDR1 is SQVTM and CDR2 is ANQGSEA in the germline V gene. Trimming stripped 8 bases from V and 0 bases from J, with 11 bases between. This CDR3 contains 12 residues. The CDR3 loop reads CSIRLLSYEQYF. The CDR3 nucleotides are TGCAGCATTAGACTACTCTCCTACGAGCAGTACTTC.

This clonotype appeared a few times. The rearrangement joins TRBV29-1 to TRBJ2-7; 12 bases fit TRBD2. The CDR3 totals 14 residues. V lost 4 bases, J lost 4 bases, and 5 bases stayed unmatched. The V gene's germline CDR1 is SQVTM and CDR2 ANQGSEA. CDR3 sequence: CSVAASGRAYEQYF. Written as DNA, the CDR3 is TGCAGCGTTGCCGCTAGCGGGAGGGCATACGAGCAGTACTTC.

The chain has TRBV28 and TRBJ2-7; TRBD1 might be the D (6 bases). The V and J ends lost 5 bases and 1 base respectively, with 21 bases between them. Germline CDR1 is MDHEN and CDR2 is SYDVKM. The CDR3 sequence is 17 residues long. The CDR3 here is CASSPTPGTPNSYEQYF. The DNA of the CDR3 is TGTGCCAGCAGTCCAACTCCCGGGACACCTAATTCCTACGAGCAGTACTTC. Filled out from reference TRBV28 and TRBJ2-7, the complete variable domain reads DVKVTQSSRYLVKRTGEKVFLECVQDMDHENMFWYRQDPGLGLRLIYFSYDVKMKEKGDIPEGYSVSREKKERFSLILESASTNQTSMYLCASSPTPGTPNSYEQYFGPGTRLTVT.

This clonotype has a handful of counts. V gene TRBV5-5 combines with J gene TRBJ2-7, with D unresolved. CDR3 length: 16 amino acids. Trimming stripped 3 bases from V and 3 bases from J, with 19 bases between. Germline CDR1 and CDR2: SGHKS and YYEKEE (reference sequence). Here the CDR3 DNA reads TGTGCCAGCAGCTCCCAAATTCGAACGCTGGGCTACGAGCAGTACTTC. It translates to CASSSQIRTLGYEQYF.

This clonotype was seen ten or more times. The chain employs TRBV2 and TRBJ2-1, with a tentative D call TRBD2 (5 bases). The CDR3 consists of 15 residues. Trimming removed 11 bases at V and 0 bases at J, with 17 bases between. CDR1 is SNHLY and CDR2 is FYNNEI in the germline V gene. CDR3 protein: CAALAPLSSYNEQFF. The CDR3 DNA follows: TGTGCCGCCCTAGCCCCACTAAGCTCCTACAATGAGCAGTTCTTC.

The V and J genes are TRBV24-1 and TRBJ2-3, with 11 nucleotides matching TRBD1. The germline CDR1 and CDR2 sequences are KGHDR and SFDVKD. The CDR3 is made up of 17 amino acids. The J segment lost 2 bases and the V segment lost 2 bases, leaving 5 bases of the junction unmatched. This CDR3 reads CATSDSRTGGITDTQYF. The CDR3 DNA reads TGTGCCACCAGTGATTCAAGGACAGGGGGCATCACAGATACGCAGTATTTT.

This clonotype was found a few times. The chain joins TRBV28 to TRBJ1-2, with D unresolved. The CDR3 extends over 13 amino acids. CDR1 and CDR2 from the germline V gene are MDHEN and SYDVKM. V shed 4 bases and J shed 2 bases, with 8 bases lying between them. CDR3 coding DNA: TGTGCCAGCAGTTCGGGTTTAAACTATGGCTACACCTTC. Its translation is CASSSGLNYGYTF.

This chain joins TRBV12-3 or TRBV12-4 and TRBJ2-6, with TRBD1 as a possible D gene (8 bases). The CDR3 totals 19 residues. The V end lost 4 bases, the J end lost 4 bases, and 23 bases lay between the germline ends. CDR3 amino acids: CASSYERDRRAGGANVLTF. The DNA of the CDR3 is TGTGCCAGCAGTTACGAGCGGGACAGGCGGGCCGGGGGGGCCAACGTCCTGACTTTC.

Details on this clonotype: The conserved closing phenylalanine or tryptophan is absent in this CDR3, likely reflecting a read error. V gene TRBV6-5 combines with J gene TRBJ2-7; 11 bases fit TRBD1. This CDR3 has 16 residues. The J segment lost 5 bases and the V segment lost 0 bases, leaving 6 bases of the junction unmatched. Germline V gives CDR1 MNHEY, CDR2 SVGAGI. The CDR3 nucleotides read TGTGCCAGCAGTTACTCCGGGGACAGGGGGTCCCACGAGCAGTACCTC. This codes for CASSYSGDRGSHEQYL.

This clonotype was counted only a few times. V and J are TRBV10-3 and TRBJ2-3; TRBD2 is a possible D gene (5 bases). CDR1 ENHRY and CDR2 SYGVKD come from the germline V gene. The CDR3 loop spans 16 amino acids. The germline V and J ends were trimmed by 7 bases and 2 bases, with 19 bases remaining between them. The CDR3 loop is CAINLEGLGSTDTQYF. CDR3 DNA: TGTGCCATCAATTTAGAGGGCCTGGGATCCACAGATACGCAGTATTTT.

This clonotype occurred a few times. The chain is built from TRBV20-1 and TRBJ1-1, with TRBD1 as a possible D gene (5 bases). Trimming removed 2 bases from V and 1 base from J, with 11 bases in between. CDR1 is DFQATT, CDR2 SNEGSKA, per germline (reference sequence). The CDR3 spans 14 residues. CDR3 DNA sequence: TGCAGTGCTAGACTAGGGGCCCCGAACACTGAAGCTTTCTTT. Its translation is CSARLGAPNTEAFF.

This clonotype was seen ten or more times. J is TRBJ2-1 and V is TRBV20-1, with 10 bases aligning to TRBD2. Germline lookup yields CDR1 DFQATT and CDR2 SNEGSKA (reference sequence). V was pared by 2 bases and J by 6 bases, with 4 bases of the junction left unmatched. The CDR3 spans 14 residues. The CDR3 bases are TGCAGTGCTAGATTCCTAGCGGGAGTCAATGAGCAGTTCTTC. Translation gives CSARFLAGVNEQFF.

This clonotype was observed many times. This chain uses TRBV28 with TRBJ2-7; TRBD2 aligns across 9 bases. In germline, CDR1 is MDHEN, CDR2 SYDVKM. The trim removed 6 bases at V and 4 bases at J, leaving 16 bases unmatched. CDR3 size: 17 residues. CDR3 region: CASRGNQGLARWYEQYF. Written as DNA, the CDR3 is TGTGCCAGCAGGGGGAACCAGGGACTAGCCCGTTGGTACGAGCAGTACTTC.

The chain links TRBV24-1 to TRBJ2-1; maybe TRBD1 (5 bases). The V gene lost 2 bases and the J gene lost 10 bases, with 32 bases spanning the gap. Germline loops: CDR1 KGHDR, CDR2 SFDVKD. The CDR3 is 20 residues long. CDR3 nucleotides: TGTGCCACCAGTGATTCCTCCTCGCCTGATCCCTTCTGCAGGGTTTACGAGCAGTTCTTC. Residues: CATSDSSSPDPFCRVYEQFF.